Below, 24 T cell receptor beta chains from the same sample are listed, as sequenced in a study of shared clonotypes between healthy human individuals. Positively selected for CCR7, the CD45RO-negative cells used as naive CD8 cells excluded terminally differentiated effector memory CD45RA+ cells. This table comes from immunoSEQ multiplex PCR, and its TCRdb copy is limited to in-frame clones, with some not included. The data contain about 2.1 million clones, over 85% of them seen just once; the ten biggest clones take up under 2%. What was sequenced was naive CD8+ T cells from PBMCs. These receptors all come from a man younger than 30 in good health. Some clones in this sample may be carry-over from other donors' samples.

This chain connects TRBV27 to TRBJ1-1; D gene unclear. V was trimmed by 3 bases and J by 1 base, leaving 18 bases between them. This CDR3 comprises 17 residues. CDR1 is MNHEY and CDR2 is SMNVEV in the germline V gene (reference sequence). DNA of the CDR3: TGTGCCAGCAGTTTTTATGAGTTCGGTCAGGCGAACACTGAAGCTTTCTTT. Translation gives CASSFYEFGQANTEAFF.

This chain links TRBV29-1 with TRBJ1-5; D perhaps matches TRBD1 (5 bases). There are 14 residues in the CDR3. Germline lookup yields CDR1 SQVTM and CDR2 ANQGSEA. The ends were cut back, 3 bases at V and 9 bases at J, with 18 bases in the middle. The CDR3 spells CSVDDSGGGRPQHF. In nucleotides, the CDR3 is TGCAGCGTTGATGACTCCGGGGGGGGAAGGCCCCAGCATTTT. The variable domain in full, with the rest retrieved from reference TRBV29-1 and TRBJ1-5, is SAVISQKPSRDICQRGTSLTIQCQVDSQVTMMFWYRQQPGQSLTLIATANQGSEATYESGFVIDKFPISRPNLTFSTLTVSNMSPEDSSIYLCSVDDSGGGRPQHFGDGTRLSIL.

V and J are TRBV28 and TRBJ1-3; TRBD1 aligns across 7 bases. CDR1 is MDHEN, CDR2 SYDVKM, per germline. The junction had 6 bases not matched to a gene; V was cut back by 2 bases and J by 2 bases. The CDR3 loop spans 16 amino acids. CDR3: CASSLRGQYTGNTIYF. CDR3 nucleotides: TGTGCCAGCAGTTTAAGGGGGCAATATACTGGAAACACCATATATTTT.

The rearrangement links TRBV7-8 to TRBJ2-7; possible D gene TRBD2, 5 bases. The CDR3 is 13 amino acids. In germline, CDR1 is SGHVS, CDR2 FQNEAQ. The V end lost 5 bases, the J end lost 3 bases, and 11 bases lay between the germline ends. CDR3 sequence reads: CASSGSTSYEQYF. The CDR3 DNA follows: TGTGCCAGCAGCGGCAGCACTAGCTACGAGCAGTACTTC.

A word on this clone: Different DNA sequences within this sample yield the same CDR3. The chain uses TRBV19 and TRBJ1-1, with D hard to call. This CDR3 comprises 12 residues. Germline CDR1 is LNHDA and CDR2 is SQIVND (reference sequence). The V and J ends lost 4 bases and 0 bases respectively, with 3 bases between them. The CDR3, as DNA: TGTGCCAGTAGTACGCTGAACACTGAAGCTTTCTTT. This sequence encodes CASSTLNTEAFF. Supplemented by reference TRBV19 and TRBJ1-1, the full variable domain reads DGGITQSPKYLFRKEGQNVTLSCEQNLNHDAMYWYRQDPGQGLRLIYYSQIVNDFQKGDIAEGYSVSREKKESFPLTVTSAQKNPTAFYLCASSTLNTEAFFGQGTRLTVV.

The CDR3 loop is CASSPHPIQQGQFF. DNA of the CDR3: TGTGCCAGCAGCCCCCACCCTATTCAACAGGGGCAGTTCTTC. The chain links TRBV7-9 to TRBJ2-1; D may be TRBD1 (6 bases). The CDR3 sequence is 14 residues long. The V gene lost 5 bases and the J gene lost 12 bases, with 20 bases spanning the gap. CDR1 SEHNR and CDR2 FQNEAQ come from the germline V gene (reference sequence). The variable domain in full, completed from reference TRBV7-9 and TRBJ2-1, reads DTGVSQNPRHKITKRGQNVTFRCDPISEHNRLYWYRQTLGQGPEFLTYFQNEAQLEKSRLLSDRFSAERPKGSFSTLEIQRTEQGDSAMYLCASSPHPIQQGQFFGPGTRLTVL.

This clone was seen once. The chain combines TRBV19 with TRBJ1-2; the D gene is possibly TRBD1 (6 bases). The germline CDR1 and CDR2 sequences are LNHDA and SQIVND (reference sequence). Between the trimmed V and J ends, which lost 1 base and 4 bases, there was a span of 13 bases. The CDR3 extends over 15 amino acids. CDR3 sequence: CASSIGQGPFYGYTF. CDR3 bases: TGTGCCAGTAGTATAGGGCAGGGGCCTTTCTATGGCTACACCTTC. Drawing the rest from reference TRBV19 and TRBJ1-2, the complete variable domain is DGGITQSPKYLFRKEGQNVTLSCEQNLNHDAMYWYRQDPGQGLRLIYYSQIVNDFQKGDIAEGYSVSREKKESFPLTVTSAQKNPTAFYLCASSIGQGPFYGYTFGSGTRLTVV.

This clone was observed once. This chain joins TRBV7-9 and TRBJ2-5, with D unclear. The end of the DNA is better explained by TRBJ2-7, so the J call may be wrong. The CDR3 sequence is 12 residues long. Germline V lookup: CDR1 SEHNR, CDR2 FQNEAQ (reference sequence). The DNA of the CDR3 is TGTGCCAGCAGCTTAGGGGTGTACGAGCAGTACTTC. Protein product: CASSLGVYEQYF.

Regarding this clone: The junction departs from germline at one end; a sequencing error may be responsible. The J gene is TRBJ2-3, the V gene TRBV5-1, with no clear D. This CDR3 has 15 amino acids. CDR1 and CDR2 (germline): SGHRS, YFSETQ. The CDR3 reads CASSLTLLGTDTQYF. DNA of the CDR3: TGCGCCAGCAGCTTGACCCTTCTCGGCACCGATACGCAGTATTTT.

The rearrangement links TRBV27 to TRBJ2-1, with D possibly being TRBD2 (7 bases). CDR1 MNHEY and CDR2 SMNVEV come from the germline V gene (reference sequence). V shed 5 bases and J shed 7 bases, with 15 bases lying between them. CDR3 size: 14 residues. The CDR3 sequence: CASSRGASGNEQFF. Written as DNA, the CDR3 is TGTGCCAGCAGTCGGGGGGCATCAGGTAATGAGCAGTTCTTC.

This sequence joins TRBV27 and TRBJ1-2; the D gene is possibly TRBD1 (6 bases). Between the trimmed V and J ends, which lost 4 bases and 3 bases, there was a span of 15 bases. The CDR3 spans 15 residues. Germline CDR1 reads MNHEY; CDR2 reads SMNVEV (reference sequence). CDR3 protein: CASSSSAGAYYGYTF. CDR3 DNA sequence: TGTGCCAGCAGTTCCTCTGCAGGGGCCTACTATGGCTACACCTTC.

The rearrangement uses TRBV5-4 and TRBJ2-7; a weak D match, TRBD2 (6 bases). This CDR3 spans 14 amino acids. The germline CDR1 and CDR2 sequences are SGHNT and YYREEE (reference sequence). V lost 0 bases to trimming and J lost 4 bases, with 11 bases between them. The CDR3 sequence: CASSLDSGGYEQYF. In DNA, the CDR3 is TGTGCCAGCAGCTTGGACAGCGGAGGGTACGAGCAGTACTTC.

CDR3 nucleotide sequence: TGTGCCAGTAGTATAGGCCCGGGGACAGACTACGAGCAGTACTTC. Protein sequence: CASSIGPGTDYEQYF. The V call is TRBV19, the J call TRBJ2-7; 7 nucleotides line up with TRBD1. With 1 base clipped from V and 3 bases from J, the junction kept 6 bases outside the gene matches. Germline V gene lookup returns CDR1 LNHDA and CDR2 SQIVND (reference sequence). This CDR3 contains 15 residues.

This chain links TRBV5-1 with TRBJ2-5, with D hard to call. Germline assignment: CDR1 SGHRS and CDR2 YFSETQ. Trimming took off 4 bases at V and 1 base at J, with 11 bases between the two ends. This CDR3 comprises 14 residues. In DNA form, the CDR3 reads TGCGCCAGCAGCCCTTGGATTTCCCAAGAGACCCAGTACTTC. Its translation is CASSPWISQETQYF.

On this clone itself: Other DNA sequences in this specimen translate into the identical CDR3. This sequence joins TRBV5-1 and TRBJ2-7, with 8 bases lining up with TRBD2. The CDR3 covers 15 residues. The junction had 5 bases not matched to a gene; V was cut back by 0 bases and J by 3 bases. The germline V gene has CDR1 SGHRS and CDR2 YFSETQ. The CDR3: CASSLALAGNYEQYF. The DNA for the CDR3 is TGCGCCAGCAGCTTGGCCTTAGCGGGGAACTACGAGCAGTACTTC.

This sequence joins TRBV7-8 and TRBJ2-3, with D unresolved. The V end was cut by 0 bases, the J end by 0 bases, with 16 bases between. Germline V gene sequence: CDR1 SGHVS, CDR2 FQNEAQ. This CDR3 is built from 18 residues. The CDR3 sequence is CASSLAVGSELSTDTQYF. CDR3 in DNA: TGTGCCAGCAGCTTAGCGGTTGGGTCAGAACTAAGCACAGATACGCAGTATTTT.

The chain is built from TRBV10-2 and TRBJ1-3; no firm D call. Germline V gene lookup returns CDR1 WSHSY and CDR2 SAAADI. The CDR3 is 14 residues long. Trimming stripped 2 bases from V and 2 bases from J, with 7 bases between. The CDR3 loop reads CASSEVRAGNTIYF. The CDR3 DNA reads as TGCGCCAGCAGTGAGGTCAGAGCTGGAAACACCATATATTTT.

The rearrangement links TRBV29-1 to TRBJ2-5; weak D call: TRBD1 (6 bases). The J call may be mistaken, given a closer DNA end match to TRBJ2-7. In germline, CDR1 is SQVTM, CDR2 ANQGSEA. This CDR3 contains 14 residues. The CDR3 loop is CSVLRAGDSYEQYF. The CDR3 bases are TGCAGCGTCCTGCGGGCAGGGGACTCCTACGAGCAGTACTTC.

The chain employs TRBV7-7 and TRBJ2-2; D unresolved. Germline assignment: CDR1 SSHAT and CDR2 FNYEAQ (reference sequence). The CDR3 consists of 15 residues. V was cut by 5 bases and J by 1 base, with 11 bases left in between. In DNA form, the CDR3 reads TGTGCCAGCAGCCCCACACTGAGGAACACCGGGGAGCTGTTTTTT. Translating gives CASSPTLRNTGELFF.

V is TRBV6-1 and J is TRBJ2-7; perhaps TRBD1 as D (6 bases). Trimming shortened V by 7 bases and J by 7 bases, and 23 bases separated the two germline ends. Germline V gene sequence: CDR1 MNHNS, CDR2 SASEGT. The CDR3 is made up of 15 amino acids. Here the CDR3 DNA reads TGTGCCAGCACCACTCCACAGGGTTCCTACGAAGAGCAGTACTTC. Protein sequence: CASTTPQGSYEEQYF.

The V and J genes are TRBV7-9 and TRBJ1-1; the D is unclear. Trimming shortened V by 2 bases and J by 1 base, and 8 bases separated the two germline ends. This CDR3 is 14 amino acids long. Germline V lookup: CDR1 SEHNR, CDR2 FQNEAQ (reference sequence). The CDR3 here is CASSLRDSNTEAFF. CDR3 coding DNA: TGTGCCAGCAGCTTAAGGGATTCGAACACTGAAGCTTTCTTT.

The rearrangement uses TRBV27 and TRBJ1-2, with no clear D. CDR1 MNHEY and CDR2 SMNVEV come from the germline V gene (reference sequence). The ends were cut back, 6 bases at V and 4 bases at J, with 12 bases in the middle. The CDR3 extends over 13 amino acids. CDR3 DNA: TGTGCCAGCAGCCAAAAGGCAGCCTATGGCTACACCTTC. Its protein is CASSQKAAYGYTF.

V is TRBV13 and J is TRBJ2-1, with a tentative D call TRBD2 (6 bases). Trimming shortened V by 5 bases and J by 6 bases, and 14 bases separated the two germline ends. CDR3 length: 14 amino acids. CDR1 is PRHDT, CDR2 FYEKMQ, per germline (reference sequence). The DNA for the CDR3 is TGTGCCAGCAGCCCACGCCGAGCGGGCAATGAGCAGTTCTTC. Residues: CASSPRRAGNEQFF.

CDR3: CASSFGYGSSYNEQFF. The CDR3 nucleotides read TGTGCCAGCAGCTTTGGGTACGGAAGCTCCTACAATGAGCAGTTCTTC. The V and J genes are TRBV11-2 and TRBJ2-1, with D unresolved. The CDR3 runs 16 residues. From germline, CDR1 is SGHAT and CDR2 FQNNGV. Trimming took off 3 bases at V and 0 bases at J, with 12 bases between the two ends.